The clone carrying this T cell receptor (beta chain) was picked up many times. V lost 5 bases to trimming and J lost 4 bases; unmatched junction nucleotides: 8. The CDR3 length is 17 residues. The time point denotes: pre-sensitization, week 0. Stated treatment: therapeutic diphenylcyclopropenone sensitization with weekly scalp DPC. The sample is drawn from a study of human T cells and chemical hapten exposure. On the study more broadly: DPC at 2% was the sensitizing agent, placed on approximately 2 cm by approximately 2 cm of upper inner arm skin. Epicutaneous patch tests delivered 0.01% DPC to the upper back, with evaluation at 6 days.

Per the original data handling: Samples contained a median of roughly 96,000 TCRs, with a range of roughly 23,224 to 700,000. One entry per CDR3 protein results from TCRdb running MiXCR on the RACE reads. These V and J calls derive from TCRdb rather than the authors' analysis. The data contain nearly 110,000 distinct CDR3 sequences, around 12% of them singletons. The chain employs TRBV12-3 or TRBV12-4 and TRBJ2-1; 13 bases match TRBD2. The sequencing here drew on whole blood, taken in connection with sensitization to the hapten diphenylcyclopropenone (DPC). The receptor was isolated from a woman aged 45-65 years with alopecia areata. Some clones in this sample may be carry-over from other donors' samples. The CDR3 nucleotides read TGTGCCAGCAGTCGGACTAGCGGGAGACGGGGGTACAATGAGCAGTTCTTC. Protein: CASSRTSGRRGYNEQFF.